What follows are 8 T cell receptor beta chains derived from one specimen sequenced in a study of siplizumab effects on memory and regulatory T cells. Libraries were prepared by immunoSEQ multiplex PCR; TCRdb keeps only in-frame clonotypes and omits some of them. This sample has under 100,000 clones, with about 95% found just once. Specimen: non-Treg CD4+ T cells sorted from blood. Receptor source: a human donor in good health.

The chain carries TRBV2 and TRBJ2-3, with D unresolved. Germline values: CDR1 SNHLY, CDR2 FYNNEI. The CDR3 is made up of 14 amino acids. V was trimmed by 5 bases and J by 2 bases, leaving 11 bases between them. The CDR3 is CASSKALHTDTQYF. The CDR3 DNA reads TGTGCCAGCAGTAAGGCCCTTCACACAGATACGCAGTATTTT.

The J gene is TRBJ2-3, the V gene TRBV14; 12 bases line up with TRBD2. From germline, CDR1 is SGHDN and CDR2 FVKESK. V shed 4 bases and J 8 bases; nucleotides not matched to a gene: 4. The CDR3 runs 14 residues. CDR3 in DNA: TGTGCCAGCAGCCGGACTAGCGGGATTGGTACGCAGTATTTT. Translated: CASSRTSGIGTQYF.

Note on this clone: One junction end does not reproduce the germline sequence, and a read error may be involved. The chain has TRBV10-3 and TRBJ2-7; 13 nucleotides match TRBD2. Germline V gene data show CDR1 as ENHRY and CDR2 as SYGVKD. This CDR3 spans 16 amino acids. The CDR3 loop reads CAISPRTSGSSSEQYF. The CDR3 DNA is TGTGCCATCAGTCCCAGGACTAGCGGGAGCTCCTCCGAGCAGTACTTC.

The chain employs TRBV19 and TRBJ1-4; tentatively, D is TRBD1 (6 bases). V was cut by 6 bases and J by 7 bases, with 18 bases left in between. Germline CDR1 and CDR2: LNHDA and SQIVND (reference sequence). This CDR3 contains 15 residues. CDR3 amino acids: CASSLQGWKSEKLFF. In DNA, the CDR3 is TGTGCCAGTAGCCTGCAGGGGTGGAAAAGTGAAAAACTGTTTTTT.

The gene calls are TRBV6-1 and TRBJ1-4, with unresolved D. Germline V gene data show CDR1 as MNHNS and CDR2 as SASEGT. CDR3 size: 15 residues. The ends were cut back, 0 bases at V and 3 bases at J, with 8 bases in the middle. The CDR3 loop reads CASSEALGSNEKLFF. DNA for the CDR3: TGTGCCAGCAGTGAAGCGCTCGGCTCTAATGAAAAACTGTTTTTT.

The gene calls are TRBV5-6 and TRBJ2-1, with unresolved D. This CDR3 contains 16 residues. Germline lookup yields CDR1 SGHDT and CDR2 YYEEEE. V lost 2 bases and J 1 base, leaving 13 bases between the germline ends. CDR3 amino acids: CASSFSSVRSYNEQFF. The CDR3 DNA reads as TGTGCCAGCAGCTTTTCGTCCGTGCGGTCCTACAATGAGCAGTTCTTC.

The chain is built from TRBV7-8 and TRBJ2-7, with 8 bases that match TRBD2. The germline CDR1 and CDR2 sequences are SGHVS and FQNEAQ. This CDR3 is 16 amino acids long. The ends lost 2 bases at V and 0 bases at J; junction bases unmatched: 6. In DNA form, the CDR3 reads TGTGCCAGCAGCTTAAAACTAGCGGAAAGCTCCTACGAGCAGTACTTC. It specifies CASSLKLAESSYEQYF.

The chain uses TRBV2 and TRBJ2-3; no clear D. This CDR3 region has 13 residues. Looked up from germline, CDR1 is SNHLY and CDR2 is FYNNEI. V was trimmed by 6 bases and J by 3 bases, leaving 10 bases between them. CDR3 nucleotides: TGTGCCAGCAGCCTGAAGTGGACAGATACGCAGTATTTT. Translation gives CASSLKWTDTQYF. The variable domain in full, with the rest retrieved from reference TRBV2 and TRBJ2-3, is EPEVTQTPSHQVTQMGQEVILRCVPISNHLYFYWYRQILGQKVEFLVSFYNNEISEKSEIFDDQFSVERPDGSNFTLKIRSTKLEDSAMYFCASSLKWTDTQYFGPGTRLTVL.